These 32 T cell receptor beta chains came from one sample sequenced in a study of shared clonotypes between healthy human individuals. Data came from immunoSEQ multiplex PCR; TCRdb stores just in-frame clones and leaves some out. The table has about 2.5 million clones, around 90% seen once. The sample was naive CD4+ T cells from PBMCs. Subset noted: CD45RA+ positively selected. The receptor source for this set is a man aged 18 to 35 in good health. Some clones in this sample may be carry-over from other donors' samples.

V and J are TRBV28 and TRBJ2-7; 9 bases match TRBD1. J gave up 0 bases and V 4 bases, and 28 bases lay outside the gene matches. CDR3 length: 23 amino acids. Per germline, CDR1 MDHEN and CDR2 SYDVKM. The CDR3 sequence: CASSSYWVASGTGKFSLSYEQYF. CDR3 DNA sequence: TGTGCCAGCAGTTCCTATTGGGTCGCTTCCGGGACAGGGAAGTTTAGCCTCTCCTACGAGCAGTACTTC.

V is TRBV5-4 and J is TRBJ1-1; TRBD1 agrees at 9 bases. Trimming cost V 4 bases and J 3 bases; bases outside gene matches: 7. Germline CDR1 SGHNT, CDR2 YYREEE (reference sequence). The CDR3 runs 15 residues. The CDR3 loop is CASSHIQGADTEAFF. In nucleotides, the CDR3 is TGTGCCAGCAGCCATATACAGGGGGCGGACACTGAAGCTTTCTTT.

The chain has TRBV5-4 and TRBJ2-7; D call uncertain. V lost 4 bases and J lost 1, with 9 bases in between. The CDR3 spans 13 residues. Germline V lookup: CDR1 SGHNT, CDR2 YYREEE (reference sequence). The CDR3 DNA reads TGTGCCAGCAGCCCCGCTGGGTCCTACGAGCAGTACTTC. It translates to CASSPAGSYEQYF.

This clone was found once. This chain joins TRBV6-1 and TRBJ1-1; D gene unclear. The V gene's germline CDR1 is MNHNS and CDR2 SASEGT. There are 14 residues in the CDR3. V lost 7 bases and J 1 base, leaving 13 bases between the germline ends. The CDR3 spells CASTSFRQNTEAFF. The CDR3 DNA reads as TGTGCCAGCACCTCCTTCCGACAGAACACTGAAGCTTTCTTT.

The rearrangement joins TRBV9 to TRBJ2-7; TRBD1 aligns across 7 bases. V dropped 3 bases and J dropped 2; count of bases not matched to a gene: 5. The CDR3 has 14 residues. CDR1 is SGDLS and CDR2 is YYNGEE in the germline V gene. CDR3 coding DNA: TGTGCCAGCAGCGCCCGGGACAGTGCCTACGAGCAGTACTTC. This gives the protein CASSARDSAYEQYF.

The V gene is TRBV5-1, the J gene TRBJ2-3; 8 bases agree with TRBD1. The J segment lost 3 bases and the V segment lost 4 bases, leaving 13 bases of the junction unmatched. This CDR3 is 17 amino acids long. The germline CDR1 and CDR2 sequences are SGHRS and YFSETQ. This CDR3 is CASSTSRQGKLTDTQYF. The CDR3 nucleotides are TGCGCCAGCAGCACGTCACGACAGGGGAAGTTGACAGATACGCAGTATTTT.

The gene calls are TRBV15 and TRBJ2-5, with 10 bases lining up with TRBD2. The V gene end was trimmed by 4 bases and the J gene end by 3 bases; junction bases not matched to a gene: 5. Germline V gene lookup returns CDR1 LNHNV and CDR2 YYDKDF (reference sequence). The CDR3 loop spans 15 amino acids. CDR3 sequence reads: CATSITGLAEETQYF. The CDR3 nucleotides read TGTGCCACCAGCATCACTGGACTAGCGGAAGAGACCCAGTACTTC.

The chain is built from TRBV5-1 and TRBJ1-4; D is undetermined. Trimming pared 4 bases from V and 0 bases from J, leaving 7 bases between. Looked up from germline, CDR1 is SGHRS and CDR2 is YFSETQ. This CDR3 is built from 14 residues. The DNA of the CDR3 is TGCGCCAGCAGCCACGGATCAACTAATGAAAAACTGTTTTTT. It encodes CASSHGSTNEKLFF.

The table lists this clone with a count of one. CDR3 in amino acids: CASSEGLAGFGTQYF. The DNA for the CDR3 is TGTGCCAGCAGTGAAGGACTAGCGGGTTTTGGAACCCAGTACTTC. J is TRBJ2-5 and V is TRBV2; 10 bases are a match to TRBD2. This CDR3 spans 15 amino acids. V lost 1 base, J lost 8 bases, and 7 bases stayed unmatched. CDR1 is SNHLY, CDR2 FYNNEI, per germline.

The chain uses TRBV6-1 and TRBJ2-5; a weak D match, TRBD2 (6 bases). The V gene's germline CDR1 is MNHNS and CDR2 SASEGT. V lost 7 bases, J lost 5 bases, and 11 bases lay in between. There are 12 residues in the CDR3. The CDR3 sequence is CASTPGGETQYF. The CDR3 coding sequence is TGTGCCAGCACTCCAGGAGGGGAGACCCAGTACTTC.

This clone appeared a single time. The V call is TRBV11-2, the J call TRBJ1-1; no reliable D call. This CDR3 comprises 16 residues. The germline V and J ends were trimmed by 0 bases and 4 bases, with 15 bases remaining between them. Per germline, CDR1 SGHAT and CDR2 FQNNGV. DNA of the CDR3: TGTGCCAGCAGCTTAGAGTATCACAGACTAGTCACTGAAGCTTTCTTT. Its protein is CASSLEYHRLVTEAFF.

This chain connects TRBV7-6 to TRBJ2-5; no reliable D call. CDR1 and CDR2 (germline): SGHVS, FNYEAQ. The CDR3 length is 13 residues. The ends were cut back, 1 base at V and 6 bases at J, with 9 bases in the middle. CDR3 residues: CASSLGYIQTQYF. Written as DNA, the CDR3 is TGTGCCAGCAGCTTAGGTTATATCCAGACCCAGTACTTC.

The V gene is TRBV5-6, the J gene TRBJ1-3; 8 positions agree with TRBD1. From germline, CDR1 is SGHDT and CDR2 YYEEEE. V lost 4 bases, J lost 6 bases, and 6 bases stayed unmatched. This CDR3 is 14 amino acids long. CDR3 sequence: CASSPWTGTNTIYF. The CDR3 bases are TGTGCCAGCAGCCCCTGGACAGGGACAAACACCATATATTTT.

The chain employs TRBV11-3 and TRBJ2-2, with 8 bases lining up with TRBD2. The J segment lost 5 bases and the V segment lost 2 bases, leaving 4 bases of the junction unmatched. CDR1 and CDR2 (germline): SGHNT, YENEEA. The CDR3 totals 15 residues. CDR3 bases: TGTGCCAGCAGCTTAAGCGGGAGAGGAACCGGGGAGCTGTTTTTT. As protein: CASSLSGRGTGELFF. Drawing the rest from reference TRBV11-3 and TRBJ2-2, the complete variable domain is EAGVVQSPRYKIIEKKQPVAFWCNPISGHNTLYWYLQNLGQGPELLIRYENEEAVDDSQLPKDRFSAERLKGVDSTLKIQPAELGDSAVYLCASSLSGRGTGELFFGEGSRLTVL.

This clone was picked up a small number of times. The chain links TRBV7-9 to TRBJ1-5; a possible D gene is TRBD1 (6 bases). The germline V gene has CDR1 SEHNR and CDR2 FQNEAQ (reference sequence). With 5 bases removed from V and 7 bases from J, the gap between germline ends came to 15 bases. The CDR3 spans 14 residues. The CDR3 region is CASSPVGAGQPQHF. CDR3 sequence (DNA): TGTGCCAGCAGCCCGGTGGGGGCGGGACAGCCCCAGCATTTT. The variable domain in full, completed from reference TRBV7-9 and TRBJ1-5, reads DTGVSQNPRHKITKRGQNVTFRCDPISEHNRLYWYRQTLGQGPEFLTYFQNEAQLEKSRLLSDRFSAERPKGSFSTLEIQRTEQGDSAMYLCASSPVGAGQPQHFGDGTRLSIL.

J is TRBJ2-3 and V is TRBV28; D is unclear. CDR3 size: 14 residues. Germline V lookup: CDR1 MDHEN, CDR2 SYDVKM. The germline V and J ends were trimmed by 3 bases and 2 bases, with 9 bases remaining between them. The CDR3 loop reads CASSLFRNTDTQYF. In DNA, the CDR3 is TGTGCCAGCAGTTTGTTCAGAAACACAGATACGCAGTATTTT. Full variable domain (remainder filled in from reference TRBV28 and TRBJ2-3): DVKVTQSSRYLVKRTGEKVFLECVQDMDHENMFWYRQDPGLGLRLIYFSYDVKMKEKGDIPEGYSVSREKKERFSLILESASTNQTSMYLCASSLFRNTDTQYFGPGTRLTVL.

With respect to this clone: In the same sample, other DNA sequences code for this CDR3. This chain links TRBV7-3 with TRBJ2-2, with D hard to call. The CDR3 consists of 14 residues. Trimming stripped 2 bases from V and 1 base from J, with 5 bases between. The germline gives CDR1 SGHTA, CDR2 FQGTGA. The chain's CDR3 is CASSLGQNTGELFF. The CDR3 nucleotides read TGTGCCAGCAGCTTAGGGCAGAACACCGGGGAGCTGTTTTTT.

The CDR3 DNA sequence: TGCAGCGTTGTAGGAGGGCCCAAGGGCGGCTACACCTTC. Translating it yields CSVVGGPKGGYTF. This chain uses TRBV29-1 with TRBJ1-2; no reliable D call. V was trimmed by 4 bases and J by 8 bases, leaving 17 bases between them. Germline CDR1 reads SQVTM; CDR2 reads ANQGSEA. The CDR3 is 13 residues long.

J is TRBJ1-3 and V is TRBV5-1; D is unresolved. The germline V gene encodes CDR1 SGHRS and CDR2 YFSETQ. Trimming pared 5 bases from V and 0 bases from J, leaving 6 bases between. The CDR3 totals 13 residues. CDR3 nucleotides: TGCGCCAGCAGATTCAACTCTGGAAACACCATATATTTT. Its protein is CASRFNSGNTIYF.

The gene calls are TRBV28 and TRBJ1-4, with TRBD1 matching over 7 bases. Germline V gene data show CDR1 as MDHEN and CDR2 as SYDVKM. Trimming removed 4 bases from V and 10 bases from J; junction bases left unmatched: 9. This CDR3 spans 14 amino acids. CDR3 DNA: TGTGCCAGCAGTTCAGGACAGGAGACAGGAAAACTGTTTTTT. Its translation is CASSSGQETGKLFF.

The chain is built from TRBV18 and TRBJ1-1; D unresolved. The CDR3 contains 14 residues. Germline V lookup: CDR1 KGHSH, CDR2 LQKENI. Trimming pared 6 bases from V and 3 bases from J, leaving 14 bases between. The CDR3 sequence is CASSPPSVDTEAFF. DNA of the CDR3: TGTGCCAGCTCCCCCCCGTCGGTTGACACTGAAGCTTTCTTT.

The V call is TRBV7-9, the J call TRBJ2-1; the D gene is possibly TRBD2 (5 bases). Germline loops: CDR1 SEHNR, CDR2 FQNEAQ (reference sequence). The V gene lost 1 base and the J gene lost 4 bases, with 11 bases spanning the gap. The CDR3 totals 15 residues. The CDR3: CASSLGVAPYNEQFF. CDR3 DNA: TGTGCCAGCAGCTTAGGGGTAGCGCCTTACAATGAGCAGTTCTTC. Combining the CDR3 with reference TRBV7-9 and TRBJ2-1 gives the whole variable domain DTGVSQNPRHKITKRGQNVTFRCDPISEHNRLYWYRQTLGQGPEFLTYFQNEAQLEKSRLLSDRFSAERPKGSFSTLEIQRTEQGDSAMYLCASSLGVAPYNEQFFGPGTRLTVL.

V is TRBV4-2 and J is TRBJ2-3; D gene uncertain. The V gene's germline CDR1 is LGHNA and CDR2 YNFKEQ. The CDR3 loop spans 14 amino acids. Trimming removed 4 bases from V and 3 bases from J, with 11 bases in between. CDR3 in amino acids: CASSPRIGTDTQYF. The CDR3 coding sequence is TGTGCCAGCAGCCCTCGTATCGGAACAGATACGCAGTATTTT.

The V call is TRBV4-1, the J call TRBJ2-2; TRBD1 is a possible D gene (6 bases). There are 15 residues in the CDR3. V lost 4 bases and J 2 bases, leaving 11 bases between the germline ends. The V gene's germline CDR1 is MGHRA and CDR2 YSYEKL. The CDR3 region is CASSPPGTNTGELFF. CDR3 sequence (DNA): TGCGCCAGCAGCCCTCCCGGGACAAACACCGGGGAGCTGTTTTTT.

The rearrangement joins TRBV5-1 to TRBJ1-2; 8 positions match TRBD1. This CDR3 has 16 amino acids. Trimming removed 0 bases from V and 1 base from J; junction bases left unmatched: 5. CDR1 SGHRS and CDR2 YFSETQ come from the germline V gene. The CDR3 spells CASSLGAGGINYGYTF. In nucleotides, the CDR3 is TGCGCCAGCAGCTTGGGGGCAGGGGGCATTAACTATGGCTACACCTTC.

The chain carries TRBV11-2 and TRBJ2-1; D is unclear. Germline CDR1 reads SGHAT; CDR2 reads FQNNGV. The CDR3 runs to 15 residues. The V end was cut by 3 bases, the J end by 6 bases, with 15 bases between. The CDR3 DNA follows: TGTGCCAGCAGCTTCTCTACGTCCGCGGTCAATGAGCAGTTCTTC. This encodes CASSFSTSAVNEQFF.

For this clone: The same CDR3 is also encoded by other DNA sequences in this sample. The CDR3 sequence is CASSLSGGPTDTQYF. In DNA, the CDR3 is TGTGCCAGCAGCTTAAGCGGGGGCCCCACAGATACGCAGTATTTT. This chain links TRBV7-3 with TRBJ2-3, with D possibly matching TRBD2 (7 bases). CDR3 length: 15 residues. Germline lookup yields CDR1 SGHTA and CDR2 FQGTGA. V was shortened by 1 base and J by 2 bases, with 10 bases between the two germline ends.

The chain is built from TRBV2 and TRBJ1-2; no definite D call. CDR1 and CDR2 from the germline V gene are SNHLY and FYNNEI. Trimming shortened V by 8 bases and J by 5 bases, and 12 bases separated the two germline ends. This CDR3 has 12 residues. The CDR3, as DNA: TGTGCCAGCTCGGCGGTCCCATATGGCTACACCTTC. The encoded protein is CASSAVPYGYTF.

The chain is built from TRBV18 and TRBJ2-7; TRBD2 matches at 12 bases. From germline, CDR1 is KGHSH and CDR2 LQKENI. Unmatched junction bases numbered 9, after V lost 3 bases and J lost 3 bases. This CDR3 has 17 residues. The DNA for the CDR3 is TGTGCCAGCTCACCCTCGACTAGCGGGAGTTTTGACTACGAGCAGTACTTC. Its translation is CASSPSTSGSFDYEQYF.

The rearrangement uses TRBV28 and TRBJ2-5; TRBD2 might be the D (6 bases). From germline, CDR1 is MDHEN and CDR2 SYDVKM. The CDR3 contains 15 residues. Trimming cost V 3 bases and J 0 bases, with 11 bases left between them. In nucleotides, the CDR3 is TGTGCCAGCAGTTTGCCCCTAGCGAACCAAGAGACCCAGTACTTC. It translates to CASSLPLANQETQYF.

The rearrangement joins TRBV4-3 to TRBJ2-7; D call uncertain. CDR1 and CDR2 from the germline V gene are LGHNA and YSLEER. The CDR3 totals 14 residues. Trimming stripped 1 base from V and 3 bases from J, with 10 bases between. The CDR3, as DNA: TGCGCCAGCAGCCAAGGTCATAACTACTACGAGCAGTACTTC. Its translation: CASSQGHNYYEQYF.

The chain combines TRBV4-3 with TRBJ2-7; TRBD2 matches at 11 bases. With V trimmed by 1 base and J by 3 bases, 8 bases remained unmatched. The length of the CDR3 is 17 residues. Germline values: CDR1 LGHNA, CDR2 YSLEER. CDR3 sequence: CASSQARSGTSGYEQYF. The CDR3 bases are TGCGCCAGCAGCCAAGCCCGGTCAGGGACTAGCGGCTACGAGCAGTACTTC.